This T cell receptor (beta chain) was found in a study of T cell responses to AZD1222 COVID-19 vaccine. Overall study context: Pooled in the analysis were second doses at about 4 or about 12 weeks. Study-level results: Of the AZD1222 recipients, only six or seven were seropositive at baseline. White British donors predominated, females outnumbered males, and clonal diversity was possibly underestimated. Regions 160-218 and 743-854 dominated among vaccine-associated CD4 TCRs spanning spike.

Details on this clone: Its antigen is unidentified.

Trimming cost V 8 bases and J 5 bases; bases outside gene matches: 19. Looked up from germline, CDR1 is KGHDR and CDR2 is SFDVKD. CDR3 size: 18 residues. Sequencing used immunoSEQ multiplex PCR; TCRdb keeps in-frame clones, though not all of them. The profile shows roughly 130,000 clones, over 75% of them singletons. This rearrangement joins TRBV24-1 to TRBJ1-5, with 8 positions matching TRBD1. The sequenced sample was peripheral blood, obtained on day 0 of AZD1222 vaccination. The TCR comes from an adult in good health. The CDR3 nucleotides read TGTGCCACCATTTTCGGGACAGGCGTGCTGTTCCGGGATCAGCCCCAGCATTTT. Translated: CATIFGTGVLFRDQPQHF.